The next 11 T cell receptor beta chains were all read from a single sample in a study of cytomegalovirus exposure and HLA in healthy donors. 13 Jbeta primers and 60 Vbeta primers were used for the PCR. Measured with immunoSEQ multiplex PCR; TCRdb has only the in-frame clones, and not every one. The sample contains 130,000 to 150,000 clones, around 79% of which appear only once. Sequenced sample: PBMCs. The receptors stem from a man aged 40-49 years in good health and CMV-seropositive.

This chain joins TRBV7-3 and TRBJ2-2; D is ambiguous. Between the trimmed V and J ends, which lost 9 bases and 1 base, there was a span of 12 bases. In germline, CDR1 is SGHTA, CDR2 FQGTGA. The CDR3 is 14 residues long. CDR3 in amino acids: CASTSFMNTGELFF. The CDR3 DNA reads TGTGCCAGTACTTCCTTCATGAACACCGGGGAGCTGTTTTTT.

This clone showed up just once. The rearrangement links TRBV29-1 to TRBJ2-7; 10 nucleotides match TRBD2. Germline assignment: CDR1 SQVTM and CDR2 ANQGSEA. V lost 1 base and J lost 3; bases outside the gene matches: 6. The CDR3 totals 15 residues. The CDR3 is CSVEVSSGSGYEQYF. The CDR3 bases are TGCAGCGTTGAAGTTTCTAGCGGGAGCGGCTACGAGCAGTACTTC.

Concerning this clone: The same CDR3 can be traced to other DNA sequences in this sample. The chain carries TRBV27 and TRBJ2-2, with TRBD2 identical over 7 bases. There are 15 residues in the CDR3. Germline CDR1 is MNHEY and CDR2 is SMNVEV (reference sequence). V shed 8 bases, J shed 4 bases, and the junction held 10 bases outside the gene matches. The CDR3 DNA reads TGTGCCAGCGGGGGAGTGGCGGGAGTCACCGGGGAGCTGTTTTTT. Protein: CASGGVAGVTGELFF.

V usage is TRBV4-1 and J usage is TRBJ2-6, with 7 bases aligning to TRBD2. CDR3 length equals 16 residues. Germline V gives CDR1 MGHRA, CDR2 YSYEKL. The J segment lost 2 bases and the V segment lost 1 base, leaving 2 bases of the junction unmatched. The CDR3 loop reads CASSQVAGAGANVLTF. CDR3 DNA sequence: TGCGCCAGCAGCCAAGTCGCGGGAGCTGGGGCCAACGTCCTGACTTTC.

This clone has only a few counts. This CDR3 is CASSPGLAGGTGELFF. The CDR3 nucleotides are TGTGCCAGCTCACCGGGACTAGCGGGAGGCACCGGGGAGCTGTTTTTT. V is TRBV18 and J is TRBJ2-2; TRBD2 aligns across 15 bases. There are 16 residues in the CDR3. V lost 3 bases to trimming and J lost 4 bases; unmatched junction nucleotides: 0. In germline, CDR1 is KGHSH, CDR2 LQKENI.

This clone was counted a few times. The J gene is TRBJ2-7, the V gene TRBV7-2; 11 bases agree with TRBD2. After removal of 3 bases from V and 1 base from J, the junction contained 2 bases not matched to a gene. This CDR3 has 15 amino acids. In germline, CDR1 is SGHTA, CDR2 FQGNSA. In nucleotides, the CDR3 is TGTGCCAGCAGCTTTCTAGCGGGAGGATCCTACGAGCAGTACTTC. Translated, it gives CASSFLAGGSYEQYF.

V is TRBV19 and J is TRBJ2-1; a weak D match, TRBD1 (5 bases). The CDR3 sequence is 16 residues long. CDR1 is LNHDA, CDR2 SQIVND, per germline (reference sequence). V shed 2 bases and J shed 0 bases, with 11 bases lying between them. Here the CDR3 DNA reads TGTGCCAGTAGTATATCAGGGTTGAGCTCCTACAATGAGCAGTTCTTC. Translating it yields CASSISGLSSYNEQFF.

This clone was seen only once. The chain uses TRBV14 and TRBJ1-2; TRBD1 is a possible D gene (5 bases). Germline CDR1 reads SGHDN; CDR2 reads FVKESK. The CDR3 length is 14 residues. Trimming removed 6 bases at V and 7 bases at J, with 18 bases between. CDR3 region: CASSQTAGQGGYTF. CDR3 sequence (DNA): TGTGCCAGCAGTCAGACAGCGGGCCAAGGTGGCTACACCTTC.

Remarks on this clone: In the same sample, other DNA sequences code for this CDR3. J is TRBJ1-1 and V is TRBV5-1, with D possibly being TRBD1 (6 bases). Trimming removed 0 bases from V and 1 base from J, with 7 bases in between. From germline, CDR1 is SGHRS and CDR2 YFSETQ. The CDR3 runs to 14 residues. In nucleotides, the CDR3 is TGCGCCAGCAGCTTGGGACAGGAGAACACTGAAGCTTTCTTT. It is translated as CASSLGQENTEAFF.

The chain combines TRBV7-9 with TRBJ2-1; unclear D gene. V was trimmed by 5 bases and J by 4 bases, leaving 15 bases between them. The germline V gene encodes CDR1 SEHNR and CDR2 FQNEAQ (reference sequence). The CDR3 consists of 15 residues. This CDR3 reads CASSGGGSTYNEQFF. Written as DNA, the CDR3 is TGTGCCAGCAGCGGCGGCGGATCGACTTACAATGAGCAGTTCTTC.

The count of this clone is one. The genes are TRBV10-3 and TRBJ2-1; D is possibly TRBD1 (6 bases). The germline V gene encodes CDR1 ENHRY and CDR2 SYGVKD. The V end was cut by 7 bases, the J end by 14 bases, with 15 bases between. The CDR3 extends over 11 amino acids. CDR3 protein: CAITNRDIKFF. The CDR3 nucleotides are TGTGCCATCACAAACCGGGACATAAAGTTCTTC.